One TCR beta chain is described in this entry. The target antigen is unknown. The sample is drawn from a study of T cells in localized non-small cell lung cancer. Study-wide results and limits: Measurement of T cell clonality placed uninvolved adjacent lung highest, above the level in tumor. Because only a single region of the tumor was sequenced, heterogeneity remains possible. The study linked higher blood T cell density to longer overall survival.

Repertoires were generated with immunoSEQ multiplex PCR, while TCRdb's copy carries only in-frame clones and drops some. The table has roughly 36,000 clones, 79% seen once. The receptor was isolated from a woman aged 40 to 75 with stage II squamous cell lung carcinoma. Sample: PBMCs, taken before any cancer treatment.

The CDR3 DNA follows: TGTGCCAGCACCCCTCTCGGGCTAGCGGGGGGACAAGAGACCCAGTACTTC. This gives the protein CASTPLGLAGGQETQYF. The chain joins TRBV7-2 to TRBJ2-5; 11 bases are shared with TRBD2. The CDR3 covers 17 residues. CDR1 is SGHTA and CDR2 is FQGNSA in the germline V gene. Unmatched junction bases numbered 12, after V lost 7 bases and J lost 2 bases. The complete variable domain, with remaining parts taken from reference TRBV7-2 and TRBJ2-5, reads GAGVSQSPSNKVTEKGKDVELRCDPISGHTALYWYRQSLGQGLEFLIYFQGNSAPDKSGLPSDRFSAERTGGSVSTLTIQRTQQEDSAVYLCASTPLGLAGGQETQYFGPGTRLLVL.